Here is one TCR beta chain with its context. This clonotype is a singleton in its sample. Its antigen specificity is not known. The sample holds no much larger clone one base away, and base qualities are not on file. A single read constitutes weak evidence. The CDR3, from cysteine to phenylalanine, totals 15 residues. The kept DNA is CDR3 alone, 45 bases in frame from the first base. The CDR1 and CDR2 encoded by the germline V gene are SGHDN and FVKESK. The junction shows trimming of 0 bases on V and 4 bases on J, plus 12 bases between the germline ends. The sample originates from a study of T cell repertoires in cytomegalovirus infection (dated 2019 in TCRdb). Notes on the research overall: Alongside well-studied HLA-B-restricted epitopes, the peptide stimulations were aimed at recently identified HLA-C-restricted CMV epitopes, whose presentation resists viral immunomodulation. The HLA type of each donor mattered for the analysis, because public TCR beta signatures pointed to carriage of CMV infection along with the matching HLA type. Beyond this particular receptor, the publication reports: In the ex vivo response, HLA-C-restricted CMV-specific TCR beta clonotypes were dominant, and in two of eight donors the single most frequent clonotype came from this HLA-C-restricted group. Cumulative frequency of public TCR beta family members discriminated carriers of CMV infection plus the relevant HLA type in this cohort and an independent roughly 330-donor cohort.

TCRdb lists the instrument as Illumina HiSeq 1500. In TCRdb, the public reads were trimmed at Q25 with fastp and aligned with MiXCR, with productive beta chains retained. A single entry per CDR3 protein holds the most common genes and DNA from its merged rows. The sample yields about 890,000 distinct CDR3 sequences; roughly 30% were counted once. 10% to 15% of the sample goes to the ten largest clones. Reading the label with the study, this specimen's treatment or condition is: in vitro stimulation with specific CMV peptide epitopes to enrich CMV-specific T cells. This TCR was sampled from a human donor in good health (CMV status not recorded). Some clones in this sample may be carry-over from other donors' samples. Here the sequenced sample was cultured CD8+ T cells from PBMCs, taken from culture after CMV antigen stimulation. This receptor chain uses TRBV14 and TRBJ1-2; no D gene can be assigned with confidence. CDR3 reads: CASSQDPTAFYGYTF. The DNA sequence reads TGTGCCAGCAGCCAAGATCCGACCGCTTTCTATGGCTACACCTTC. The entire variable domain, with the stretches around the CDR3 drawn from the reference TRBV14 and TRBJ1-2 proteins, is EAGVTQFPSHSVIEKGQTVTLRCDPISGHDNLYWYRRVMGKEIKFLLHFVKESKQDESGMPNNRFLAERTGGTYSTLKVQPAELEDSGVYFCASSQDPTAFYGYTFGSGTRLTVV.